A single sample gave rise to the 7 T cell receptor beta chains below, sequenced in a study of tumor-infiltrating lymphocytes in primary liver carcinoma. Unsorted whole blood served as the source of blood RNA, and germline DNA was extracted as well. The input was around 0.5 ug total RNA; TCR beta cDNA was made from it with a constant-region primer. Nested multiplex PCR, run for three rounds with slightly modified ARM-PCR, yielded TCR beta libraries. Running 9 to 11 cycles apiece, the first two PCR rounds relied on TRBV1-TRBV30 forward primers together with a C-beta reverse primer. TCRdb independently ran MiXCR on the multiplex PCR reads; one entry per CDR3 protein. The profile shows approximately 300,000 distinct CDR3 sequences, roughly 60% of them singletons. Input material: peripheral blood. The receptors here all came from a middle-aged man with primary liver carcinoma and hepatitis B virus infection.

The rearrangement links TRBV28 to TRBJ1-6; D unresolved. Trimming shortened V by 5 bases and J by 0 bases, and 14 bases separated the two germline ends. Looked up from germline, CDR1 is MDHEN and CDR2 is SYDVKM. This CDR3 region has 17 residues. The chain's CDR3 is CASSPLWISSYNSPLHF. CDR3 DNA: TGTGCCAGCAGTCCCCTCTGGATCAGCTCCTATAATTCACCCCTCCACTTT.

This clonotype was observed a handful of times. CDR3 coding DNA: TGCGCCAGCAGCTTGGCCCCGGTTCGGGGCAGGGACACCGGGGAGCTGTTTTTT. It yields the protein CASSLAPVRGRDTGELFF. The chain uses TRBV5-1 and TRBJ2-2; D may be TRBD1 or TRBD2 (5 bases each). V lost 0 bases and J lost 3, with 18 bases in between. CDR1 is SGHRS and CDR2 is YFSETQ in the germline V gene. The CDR3 extends over 18 amino acids.

This clonotype turned up a few times. This rearrangement joins TRBV30 to TRBJ2-2; D perhaps matches TRBD1 (6 bases). This CDR3 is 12 amino acids long. Deletions cut 3 bases from V and 8 bases from J, with 10 bases between. Germline CDR1 and CDR2: GTSNPN and SVGIG (reference sequence). The CDR3 DNA is TGTGCCTGGAGGGGGGCCCCAGGGGAGCTGTTTTTT. Amino acid sequence: CAWRGAPGELFF.

A note on this clonotype: One end of the junction varies from germline; a read error may be responsible. This chain links TRBV7-8 with TRBJ2-3; TRBD2 matches 12 bases. Germline CDR1 and CDR2: SGHVS and FQNEAQ. The CDR3 totals 15 residues. In DNA, the CDR3 is TGTGCCAGCAGCTCATTGACTAGCGGGAGCAGTACGCGGTATTTT. Protein sequence: CASSSLTSGSSTRYF.

Worth noting for this clonotype: Mismatch with germline at one junction end may stem from a read error. This chain links TRBV4-1 with TRBJ1-1; 9 bases are shared with TRBD1. Germline loops: CDR1 MGHRA, CDR2 YSYEKL. The CDR3 has 15 amino acids. This CDR3 is CANSQEQGAGTEAFF. The CDR3 region has the DNA TGCGCCAACAGCCAGGAACAGGGGGCCGGGACTGAAGCTTTCTTT.

The chain recombines TRBV12-3 or TRBV12-4 with TRBJ2-3; 13 nucleotides align to TRBD2. Losses at the gene ends were 5 bases for V and 3 bases for J; bases not matched to a gene: 2. The CDR3 is made up of 15 amino acids. CDR3 in DNA: TGTGCCAGCAGTGAGACTAGCGGGAGGACAGATACGCAGTATTTT. Translation gives CASSETSGRTDTQYF.

For this clonotype: A much bigger clone sits one base away, suggesting this may be a read error. The chain joins TRBV10-3 to TRBJ1-1; no definite D call. This CDR3 comprises 14 residues. Looked up from germline, CDR1 is ENHRY and CDR2 is SYGVKD. The V end was cut by 7 bases, the J end by 4 bases, with 16 bases between. CDR3 loop: CAITSSVFGTEAFF. CDR3 in DNA: TGTGCCATCACTAGCAGCGTCTTCGGCACTGAAGCTTTCTTT.